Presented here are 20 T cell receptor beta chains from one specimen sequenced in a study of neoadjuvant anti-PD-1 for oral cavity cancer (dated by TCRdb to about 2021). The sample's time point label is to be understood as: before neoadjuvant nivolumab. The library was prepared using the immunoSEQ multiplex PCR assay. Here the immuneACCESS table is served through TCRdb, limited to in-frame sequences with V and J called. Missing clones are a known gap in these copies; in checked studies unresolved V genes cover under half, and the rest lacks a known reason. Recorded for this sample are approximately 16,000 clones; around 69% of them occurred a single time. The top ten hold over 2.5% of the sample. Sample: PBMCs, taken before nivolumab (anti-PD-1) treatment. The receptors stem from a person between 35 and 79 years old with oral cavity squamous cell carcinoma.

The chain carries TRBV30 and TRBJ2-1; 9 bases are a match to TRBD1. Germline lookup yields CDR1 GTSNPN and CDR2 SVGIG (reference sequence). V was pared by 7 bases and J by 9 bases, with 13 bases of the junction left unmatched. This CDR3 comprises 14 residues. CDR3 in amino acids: CALPTTGGRAEQFF. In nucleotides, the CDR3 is TGTGCCTTACCTACGACAGGGGGGAGGGCTGAGCAGTTCTTC.

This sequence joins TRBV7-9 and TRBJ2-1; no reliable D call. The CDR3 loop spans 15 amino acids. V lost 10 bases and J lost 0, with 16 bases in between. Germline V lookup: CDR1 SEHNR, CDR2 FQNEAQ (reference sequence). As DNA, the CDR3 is TGTGCCACCACCCTCGGCCCGAGCTCCTACAATGAGCAGTTCTTC. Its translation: CATTLGPSSYNEQFF.

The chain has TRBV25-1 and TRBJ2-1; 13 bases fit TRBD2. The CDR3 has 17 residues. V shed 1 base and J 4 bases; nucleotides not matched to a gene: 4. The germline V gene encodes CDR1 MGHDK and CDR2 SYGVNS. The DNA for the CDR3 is TGTGCCAGCAGTGAATCTGAGGGACTAGCGGGGTACAATGAGCAGTTCTTC. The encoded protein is CASSESEGLAGYNEQFF.

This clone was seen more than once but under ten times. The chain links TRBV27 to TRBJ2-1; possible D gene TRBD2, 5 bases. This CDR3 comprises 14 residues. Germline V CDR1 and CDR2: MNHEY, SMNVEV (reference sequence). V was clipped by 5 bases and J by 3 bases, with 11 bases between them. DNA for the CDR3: TGTGCCAGCAGTCTGCCAGGACTCTACAATGAGCAGTTCTTC. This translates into CASSLPGLYNEQFF.

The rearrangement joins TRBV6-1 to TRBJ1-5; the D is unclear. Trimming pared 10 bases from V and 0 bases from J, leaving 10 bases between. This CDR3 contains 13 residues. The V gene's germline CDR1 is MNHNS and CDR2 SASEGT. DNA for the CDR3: TGTGCCACCCGGGTGGGTAGCAATCAGCCCCAGCATTTT. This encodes CATRVGSNQPQHF.

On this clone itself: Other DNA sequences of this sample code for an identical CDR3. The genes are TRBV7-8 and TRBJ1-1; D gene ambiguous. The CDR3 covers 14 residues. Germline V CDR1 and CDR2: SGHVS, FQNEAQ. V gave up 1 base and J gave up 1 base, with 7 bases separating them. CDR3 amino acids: CASSLGTGNTEAFF. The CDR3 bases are TGTGCCAGCAGCTTAGGGACGGGGAACACTGAAGCTTTCTTT.

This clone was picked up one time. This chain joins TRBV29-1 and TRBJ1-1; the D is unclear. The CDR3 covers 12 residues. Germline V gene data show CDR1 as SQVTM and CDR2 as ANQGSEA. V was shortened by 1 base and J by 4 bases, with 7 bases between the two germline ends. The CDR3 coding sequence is TGCAGCGTTGAAGCTTCCGGCACTGAAGCTTTCTTT. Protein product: CSVEASGTEAFF.

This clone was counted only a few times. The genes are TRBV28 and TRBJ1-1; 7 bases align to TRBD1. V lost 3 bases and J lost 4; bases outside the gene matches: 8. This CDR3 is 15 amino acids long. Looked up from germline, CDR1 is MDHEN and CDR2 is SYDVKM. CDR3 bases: TGTGCCAGCAGTTTCGGGACAGCCTTTGGCACTGAAGCTTTCTTT. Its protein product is CASSFGTAFGTEAFF.

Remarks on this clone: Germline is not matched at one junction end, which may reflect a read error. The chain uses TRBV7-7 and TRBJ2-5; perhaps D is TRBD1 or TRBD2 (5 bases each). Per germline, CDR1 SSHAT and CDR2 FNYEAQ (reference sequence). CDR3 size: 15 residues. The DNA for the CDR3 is TGTGCTAGCAGCTTAAGTAAAGGGACCCAAGAGACCCAGTACTTC. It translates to CASSLSKGTQETQYF.

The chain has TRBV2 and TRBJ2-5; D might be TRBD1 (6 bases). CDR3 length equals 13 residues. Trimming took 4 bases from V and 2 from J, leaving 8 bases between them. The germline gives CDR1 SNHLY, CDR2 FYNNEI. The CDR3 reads CASSGQVQETQYF. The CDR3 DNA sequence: TGTGCCAGCAGTGGACAGGTGCAAGAGACCCAGTACTTC.

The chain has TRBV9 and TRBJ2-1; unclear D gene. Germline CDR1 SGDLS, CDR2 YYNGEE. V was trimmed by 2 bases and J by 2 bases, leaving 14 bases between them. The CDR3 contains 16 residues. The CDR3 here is CASSVTPLGTYNEQFF. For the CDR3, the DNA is TGTGCCAGCAGCGTCACTCCCTTGGGCACCTACAATGAGCAGTTCTTC.

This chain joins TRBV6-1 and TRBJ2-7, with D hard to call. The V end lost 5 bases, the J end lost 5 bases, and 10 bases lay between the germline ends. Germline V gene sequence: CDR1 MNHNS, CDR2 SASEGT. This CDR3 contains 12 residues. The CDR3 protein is CASSRNLDEQYF. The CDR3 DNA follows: TGTGCCAGCAGTCGGAATTTGGACGAGCAGTACTTC.

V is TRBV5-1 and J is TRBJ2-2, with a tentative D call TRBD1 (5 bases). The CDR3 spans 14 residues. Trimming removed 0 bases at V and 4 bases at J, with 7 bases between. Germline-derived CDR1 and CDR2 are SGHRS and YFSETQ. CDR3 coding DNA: TGCGCCAGCAGCTTGGGACAGAGCACCGGGGAGCTGTTTTTT. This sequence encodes CASSLGQSTGELFF.

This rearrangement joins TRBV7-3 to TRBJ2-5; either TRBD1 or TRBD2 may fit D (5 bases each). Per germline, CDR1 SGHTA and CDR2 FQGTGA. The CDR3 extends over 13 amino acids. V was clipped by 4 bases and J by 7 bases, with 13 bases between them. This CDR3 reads CASSSDPRGTQYF. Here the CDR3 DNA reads TGTGCCAGCAGCTCCGATCCGAGGGGGACCCAGTACTTC.

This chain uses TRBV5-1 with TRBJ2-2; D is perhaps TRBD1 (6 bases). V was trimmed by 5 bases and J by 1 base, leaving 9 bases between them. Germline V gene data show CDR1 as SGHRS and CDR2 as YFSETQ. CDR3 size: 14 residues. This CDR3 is CASRKTGNTGELFF. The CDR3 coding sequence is TGCGCCAGCAGGAAGACAGGGAACACCGGGGAGCTGTTTTTT. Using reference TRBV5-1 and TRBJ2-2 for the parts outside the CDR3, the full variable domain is KAGVTQTPRYLIKTRGQQVTLSCSPISGHRSVSWYQQTPGQGLQFLFEYFSETQRNKGNFPGRFSGRQFSNSRSEMNVSTLELGDSALYLCASRKTGNTGELFFGEGSRLTVL.

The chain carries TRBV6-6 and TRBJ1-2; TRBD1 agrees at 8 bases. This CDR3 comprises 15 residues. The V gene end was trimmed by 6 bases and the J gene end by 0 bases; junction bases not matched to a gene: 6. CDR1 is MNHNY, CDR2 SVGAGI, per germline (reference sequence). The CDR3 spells CASSPGTGTNYGYTF. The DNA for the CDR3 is TGTGCCAGCAGCCCCGGGACAGGAACTAACTATGGCTACACCTTC.

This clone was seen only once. CDR3 amino acids: CAWSREKASGRYNEQFF. The CDR3, as DNA: TGTGCCTGGAGTAGGGAAAAGGCTAGCGGGCGATACAATGAGCAGTTCTTC. This sequence joins TRBV30 and TRBJ2-1; 8 bases are a match to TRBD2. V lost 2 bases and J lost 4; bases outside the gene matches: 13. This CDR3 region has 17 residues. CDR1 and CDR2 (germline): GTSNPN, SVGIG (reference sequence).

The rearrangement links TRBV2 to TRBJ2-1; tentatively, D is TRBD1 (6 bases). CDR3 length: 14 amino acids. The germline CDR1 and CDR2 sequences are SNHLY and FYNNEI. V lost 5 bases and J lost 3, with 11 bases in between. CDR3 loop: CASSLRTDYNEQFF. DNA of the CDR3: TGTGCCAGCAGTCTAAGGACAGACTACAATGAGCAGTTCTTC.

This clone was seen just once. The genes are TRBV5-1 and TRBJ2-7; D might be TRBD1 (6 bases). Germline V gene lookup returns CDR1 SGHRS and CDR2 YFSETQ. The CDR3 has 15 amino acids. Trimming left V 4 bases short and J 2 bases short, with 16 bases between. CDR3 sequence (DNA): TGCGCCAGCAGCCGCAACCCCAGGGGCGCCTACGAGCAGTACTTC. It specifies CASSRNPRGAYEQYF.

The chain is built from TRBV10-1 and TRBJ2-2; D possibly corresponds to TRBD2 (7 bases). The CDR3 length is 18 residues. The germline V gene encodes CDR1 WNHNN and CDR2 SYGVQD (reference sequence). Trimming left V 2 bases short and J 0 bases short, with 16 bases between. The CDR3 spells CASSEPGASGPNTGELFF. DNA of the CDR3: TGCGCCAGCAGTGAGCCAGGGGCTAGCGGACCGAACACCGGGGAGCTGTTTTTT.